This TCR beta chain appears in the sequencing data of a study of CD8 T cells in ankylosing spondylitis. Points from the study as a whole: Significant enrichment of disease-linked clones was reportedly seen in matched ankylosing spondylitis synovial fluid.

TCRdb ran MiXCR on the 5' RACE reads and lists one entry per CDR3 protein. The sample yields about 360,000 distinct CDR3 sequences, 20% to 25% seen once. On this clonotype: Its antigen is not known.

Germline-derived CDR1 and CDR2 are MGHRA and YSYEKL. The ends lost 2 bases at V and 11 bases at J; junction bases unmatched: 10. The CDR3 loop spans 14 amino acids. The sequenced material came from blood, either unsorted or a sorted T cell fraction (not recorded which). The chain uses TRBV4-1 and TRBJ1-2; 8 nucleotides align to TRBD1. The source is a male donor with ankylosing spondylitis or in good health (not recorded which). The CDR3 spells CASSQLRGQDYYTF. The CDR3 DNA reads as TGCGCCAGCAGCCAACTAAGGGGACAGGATTATTACACCTTC.